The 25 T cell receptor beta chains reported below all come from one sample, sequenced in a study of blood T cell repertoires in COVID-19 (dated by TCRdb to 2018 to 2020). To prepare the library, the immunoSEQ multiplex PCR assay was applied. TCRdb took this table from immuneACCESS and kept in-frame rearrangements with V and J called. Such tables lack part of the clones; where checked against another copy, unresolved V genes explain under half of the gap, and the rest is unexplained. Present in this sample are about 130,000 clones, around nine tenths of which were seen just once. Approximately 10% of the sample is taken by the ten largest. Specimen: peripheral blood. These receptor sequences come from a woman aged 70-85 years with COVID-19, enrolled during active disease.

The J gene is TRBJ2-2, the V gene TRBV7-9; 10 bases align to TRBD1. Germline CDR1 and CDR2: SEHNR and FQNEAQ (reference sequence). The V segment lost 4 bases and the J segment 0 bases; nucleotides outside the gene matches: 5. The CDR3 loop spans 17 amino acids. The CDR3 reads CASSSGTGATNTGELFF. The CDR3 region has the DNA TGTGCCAGCAGCTCCGGGACAGGGGCGACGAACACCGGGGAGCTGTTTTTT.

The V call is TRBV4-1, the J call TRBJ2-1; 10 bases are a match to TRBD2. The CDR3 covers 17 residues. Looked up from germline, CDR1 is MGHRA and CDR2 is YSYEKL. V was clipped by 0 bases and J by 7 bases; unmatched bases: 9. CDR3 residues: CASSQERLAGARNEQFF. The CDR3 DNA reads TGCGCCAGCAGCCAAGAACGGCTAGCGGGGGCCCGGAATGAGCAGTTCTTC.

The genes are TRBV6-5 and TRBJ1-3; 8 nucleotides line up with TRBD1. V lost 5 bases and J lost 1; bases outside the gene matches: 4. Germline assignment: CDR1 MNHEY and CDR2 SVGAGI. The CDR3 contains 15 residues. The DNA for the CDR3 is TGTGCCAGCAGTATGACAGGGGCATCTGGAAACACCATATATTTT. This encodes CASSMTGASGNTIYF.

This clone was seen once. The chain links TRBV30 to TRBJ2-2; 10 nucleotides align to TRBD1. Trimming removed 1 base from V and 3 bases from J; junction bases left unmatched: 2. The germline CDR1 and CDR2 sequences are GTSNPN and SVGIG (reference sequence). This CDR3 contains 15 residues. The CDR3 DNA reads TGTGCCTGGAGTGGGACAGGGGGATACACCGGGGAGCTGTTTTTT. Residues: CAWSGTGGYTGELFF.

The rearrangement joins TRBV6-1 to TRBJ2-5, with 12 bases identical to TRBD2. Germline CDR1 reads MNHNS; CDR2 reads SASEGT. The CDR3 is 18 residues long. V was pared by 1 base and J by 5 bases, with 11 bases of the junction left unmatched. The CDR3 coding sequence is TGTGCCAGCAGTGAAGATTCGACTAGCGGGGGTGGTTGGGAGACCCAGTACTTC. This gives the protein CASSEDSTSGGGWETQYF.

CDR3 DNA: TGTGCCAGCAGTATGACAGGGAAGAACACTGAAGCTTTCTTT. Encoded protein: CASSMTGKNTEAFF. The V and J genes are TRBV28 and TRBJ1-1, with 7 bases aligning to TRBD1. The CDR3 runs 14 residues. CDR1 MDHEN and CDR2 SYDVKM come from the germline V gene. V dropped 5 bases and J dropped 1; count of bases not matched to a gene: 4.

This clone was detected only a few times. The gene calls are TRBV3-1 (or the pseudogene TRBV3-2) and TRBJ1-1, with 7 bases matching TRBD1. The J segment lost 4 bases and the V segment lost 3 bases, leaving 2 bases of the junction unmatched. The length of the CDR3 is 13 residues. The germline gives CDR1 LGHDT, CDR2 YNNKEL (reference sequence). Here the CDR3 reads CASSQRDSTEAFF. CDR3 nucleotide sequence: TGTGCCAGCAGCCAGCGGGACAGCACTGAAGCTTTCTTT.

CDR3 DNA sequence: TGTGCCAGCACTCAGCAGGGGAAGGATTCACCCCTCCACTTT. Its protein product is CASTQQGKDSPLHF. V gene TRBV28 combines with J gene TRBJ1-6; tentatively, D is TRBD1 (6 bases). This CDR3 comprises 14 residues. Germline lookup yields CDR1 MDHEN and CDR2 SYDVKM. V lost 7 bases, J lost 8 bases, and 15 bases lay in between.

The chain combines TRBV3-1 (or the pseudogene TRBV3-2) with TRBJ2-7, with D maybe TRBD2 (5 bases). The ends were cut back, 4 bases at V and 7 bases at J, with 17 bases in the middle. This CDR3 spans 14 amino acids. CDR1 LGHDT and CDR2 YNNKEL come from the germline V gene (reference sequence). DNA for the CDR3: TGTGCCAGCAGCCGAACATGGACTGAATCGGAGCAGTACTTC. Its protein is CASSRTWTESEQYF.

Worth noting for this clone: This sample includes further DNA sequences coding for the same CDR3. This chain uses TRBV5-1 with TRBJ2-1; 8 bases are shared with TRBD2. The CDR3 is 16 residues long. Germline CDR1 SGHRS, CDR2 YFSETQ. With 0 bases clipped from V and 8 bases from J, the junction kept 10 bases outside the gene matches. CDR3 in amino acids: CASSLEGRGGSDEQFF. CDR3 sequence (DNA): TGCGCCAGCAGCTTGGAAGGTCGGGGGGGCAGTGATGAGCAGTTCTTC. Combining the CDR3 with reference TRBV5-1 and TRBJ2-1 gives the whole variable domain KAGVTQTPRYLIKTRGQQVTLSCSPISGHRSVSWYQQTPGQGLQFLFEYFSETQRNKGNFPGRFSGRQFSNSRSEMNVSTLELGDSALYLCASSLEGRGGSDEQFFGPGTRLTVL.

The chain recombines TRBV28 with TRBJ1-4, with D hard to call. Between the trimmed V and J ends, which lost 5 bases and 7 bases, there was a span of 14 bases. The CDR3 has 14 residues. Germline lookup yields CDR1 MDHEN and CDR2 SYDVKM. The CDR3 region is CASSQGSAGEKLFF. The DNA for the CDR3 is TGTGCCAGCAGTCAAGGGAGTGCGGGTGAAAAACTGTTTTTT.

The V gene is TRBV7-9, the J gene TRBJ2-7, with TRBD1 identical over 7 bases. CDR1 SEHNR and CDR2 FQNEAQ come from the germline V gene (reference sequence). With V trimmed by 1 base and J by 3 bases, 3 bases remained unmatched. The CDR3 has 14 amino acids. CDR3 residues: CASSLGDRVYEQYF. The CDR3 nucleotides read TGTGCCAGCAGCTTAGGCGACAGGGTCTACGAGCAGTACTTC.

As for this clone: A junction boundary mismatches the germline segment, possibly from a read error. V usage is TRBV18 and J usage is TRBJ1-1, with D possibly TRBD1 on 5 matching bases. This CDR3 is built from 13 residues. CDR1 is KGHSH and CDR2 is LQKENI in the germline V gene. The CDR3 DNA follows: TGTGCCAGCTCACCAACGGGGGGGACTGAAGCTTCCTTT. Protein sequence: CASSPTGGTEASF.

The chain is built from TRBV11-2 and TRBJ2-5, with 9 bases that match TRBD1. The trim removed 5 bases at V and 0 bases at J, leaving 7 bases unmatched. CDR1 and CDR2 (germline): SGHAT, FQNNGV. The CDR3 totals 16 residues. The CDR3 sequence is CASSITGGRYQETQYF. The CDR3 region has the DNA TGTGCCAGCAGCATCACAGGGGGCAGGTACCAAGAGACCCAGTACTTC.

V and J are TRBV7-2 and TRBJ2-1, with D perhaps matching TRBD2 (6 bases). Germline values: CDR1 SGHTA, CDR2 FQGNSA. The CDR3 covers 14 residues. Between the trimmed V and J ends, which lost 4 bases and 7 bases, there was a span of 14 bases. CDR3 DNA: TGTGCCAGCAGCTATGGCGGGGCGATAAATGAGCAGTTCTTC. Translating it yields CASSYGGAINEQFF.

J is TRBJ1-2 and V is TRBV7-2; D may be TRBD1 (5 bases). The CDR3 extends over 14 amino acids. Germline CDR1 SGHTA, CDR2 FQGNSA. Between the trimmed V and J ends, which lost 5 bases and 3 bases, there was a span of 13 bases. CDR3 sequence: CASSPPGNYYGYTF. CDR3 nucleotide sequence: TGTGCCAGCAGCCCTCCAGGGAACTACTATGGCTACACCTTC.

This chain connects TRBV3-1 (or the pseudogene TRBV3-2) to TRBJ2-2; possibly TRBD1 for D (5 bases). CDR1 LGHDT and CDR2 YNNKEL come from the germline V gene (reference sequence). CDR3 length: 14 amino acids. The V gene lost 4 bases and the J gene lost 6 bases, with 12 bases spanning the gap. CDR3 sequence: CASSPVWGAGELFF. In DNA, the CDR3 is TGTGCCAGCAGCCCAGTCTGGGGCGCCGGGGAGCTGTTTTTT.

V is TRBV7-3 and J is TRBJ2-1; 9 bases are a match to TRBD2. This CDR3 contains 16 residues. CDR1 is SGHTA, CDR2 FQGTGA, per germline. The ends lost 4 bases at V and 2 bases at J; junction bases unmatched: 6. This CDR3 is CASSSGAGGPYNEQFF. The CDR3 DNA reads TGTGCCAGCAGCTCCGGAGCGGGGGGTCCCTACAATGAGCAGTTCTTC.

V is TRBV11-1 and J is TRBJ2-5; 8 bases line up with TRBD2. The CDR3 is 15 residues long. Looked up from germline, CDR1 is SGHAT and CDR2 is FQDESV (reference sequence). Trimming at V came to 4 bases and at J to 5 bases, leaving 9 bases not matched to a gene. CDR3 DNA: TGTGCCAGCAGCTCGGCGGCAGCGGGGGAGGAGACCCAGTACTTC. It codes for CASSSAAAGEETQYF.

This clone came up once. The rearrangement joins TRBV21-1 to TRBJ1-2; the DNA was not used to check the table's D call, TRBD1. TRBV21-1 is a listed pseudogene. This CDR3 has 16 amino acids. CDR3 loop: CASSKGSQGACYGYTF. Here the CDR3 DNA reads TGTGCCAGCAGCAAAGGATCACAGGGGGCTTGCTATGGCTACACCTTC.

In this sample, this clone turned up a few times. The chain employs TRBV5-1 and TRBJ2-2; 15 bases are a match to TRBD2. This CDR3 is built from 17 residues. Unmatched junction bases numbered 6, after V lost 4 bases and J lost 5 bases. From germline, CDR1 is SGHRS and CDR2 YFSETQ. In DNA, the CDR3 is TGCGCCAGCAGCCCCGGACTAGCGGGGGGGAAGACCGGGGAGCTGTTTTTT. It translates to CASSPGLAGGKTGELFF.

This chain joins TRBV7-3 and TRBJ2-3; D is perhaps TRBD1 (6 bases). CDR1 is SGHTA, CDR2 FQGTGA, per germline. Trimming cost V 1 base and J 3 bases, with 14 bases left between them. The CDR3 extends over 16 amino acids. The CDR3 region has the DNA TGTGCCAGCAGCTTAATTCCAGGGGTCGGTACAGATACGCAGTATTTT. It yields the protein CASSLIPGVGTDTQYF.

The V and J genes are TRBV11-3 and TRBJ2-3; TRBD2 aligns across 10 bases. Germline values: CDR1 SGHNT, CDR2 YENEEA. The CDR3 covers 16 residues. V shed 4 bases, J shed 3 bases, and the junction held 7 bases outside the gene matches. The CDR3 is CASSSSAGGTTDTQYF. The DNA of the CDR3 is TGTGCCAGCAGCTCGTCAGCGGGGGGGACTACAGATACGCAGTATTTT. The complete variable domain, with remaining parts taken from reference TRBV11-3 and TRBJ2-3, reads EAGVVQSPRYKIIEKKQPVAFWCNPISGHNTLYWYLQNLGQGPELLIRYENEEAVDDSQLPKDRFSAERLKGVDSTLKIQPAELGDSAVYLCASSSSAGGTTDTQYFGPGTRLTVL.

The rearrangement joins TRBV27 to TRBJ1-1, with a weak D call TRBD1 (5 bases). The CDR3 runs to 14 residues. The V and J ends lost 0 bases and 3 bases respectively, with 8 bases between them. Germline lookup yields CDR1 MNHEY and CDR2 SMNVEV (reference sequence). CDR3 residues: CASSLSGQYTEAFF. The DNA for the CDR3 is TGTGCCAGCAGTTTATCGGGGCAGTACACTGAAGCTTTCTTT.

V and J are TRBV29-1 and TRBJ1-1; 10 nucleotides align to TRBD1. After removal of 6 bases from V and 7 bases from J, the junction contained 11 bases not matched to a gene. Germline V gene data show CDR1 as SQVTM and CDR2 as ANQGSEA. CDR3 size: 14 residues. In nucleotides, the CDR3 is TGCAGCGTGAGGACAGGGGGATACGCCAATGAAGCTTTCTTT. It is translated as CSVRTGGYANEAFF. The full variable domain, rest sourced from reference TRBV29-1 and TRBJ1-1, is SAVISQKPSRDICQRGTSLTIQCQVDSQVTMMFWYRQQPGQSLTLIATANQGSEATYESGFVIDKFPISRPNLTFSTLTVSNMSPEDSSIYLCSVRTGGYANEAFFGQGTRLTVV.